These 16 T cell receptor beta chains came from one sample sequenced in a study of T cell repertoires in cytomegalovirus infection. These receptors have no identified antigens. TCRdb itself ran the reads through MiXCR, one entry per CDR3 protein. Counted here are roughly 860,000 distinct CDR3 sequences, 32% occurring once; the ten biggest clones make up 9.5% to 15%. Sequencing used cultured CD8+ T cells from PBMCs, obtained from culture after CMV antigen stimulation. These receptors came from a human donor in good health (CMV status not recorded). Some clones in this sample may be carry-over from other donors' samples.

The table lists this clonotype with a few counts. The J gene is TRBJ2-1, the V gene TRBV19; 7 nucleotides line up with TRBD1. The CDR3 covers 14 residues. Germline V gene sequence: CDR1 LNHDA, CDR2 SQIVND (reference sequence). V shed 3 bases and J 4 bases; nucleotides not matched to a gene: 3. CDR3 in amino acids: CASSIGQVYNEQFF. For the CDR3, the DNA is TGTGCCAGTAGTATCGGACAGGTTTACAATGAGCAGTTCTTC. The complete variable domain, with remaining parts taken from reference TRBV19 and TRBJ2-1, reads DGGITQSPKYLFRKEGQNVTLSCEQNLNHDAMYWYRQDPGQGLRLIYYSQIVNDFQKGDIAEGYSVSREKKESFPLTVTSAQKNPTAFYLCASSIGQVYNEQFFGPGTRLTVL.

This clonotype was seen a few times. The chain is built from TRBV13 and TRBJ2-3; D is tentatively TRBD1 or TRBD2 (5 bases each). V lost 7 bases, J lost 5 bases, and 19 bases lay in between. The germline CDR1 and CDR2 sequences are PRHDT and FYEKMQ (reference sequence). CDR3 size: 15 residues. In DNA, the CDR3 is TGTGCCAGCACTGATGGGGGTTCATACGGAGATACGCAGTATTTT. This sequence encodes CASTDGGSYGDTQYF.

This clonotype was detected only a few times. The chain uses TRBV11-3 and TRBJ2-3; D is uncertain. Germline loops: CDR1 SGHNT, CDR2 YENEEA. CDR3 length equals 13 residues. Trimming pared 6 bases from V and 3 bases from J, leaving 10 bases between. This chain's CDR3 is CASSVSPTDTQYF. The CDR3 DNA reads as TGTGCCAGCAGTGTGTCCCCTACAGATACGCAGTATTTT. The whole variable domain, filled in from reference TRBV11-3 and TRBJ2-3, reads EAGVVQSPRYKIIEKKQPVAFWCNPISGHNTLYWYLQNLGQGPELLIRYENEEAVDDSQLPKDRFSAERLKGVDSTLKIQPAELGDSAVYLCASSVSPTDTQYFGPGTRLTVL.

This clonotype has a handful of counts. CDR3 sequence (DNA): TGTGCCAGCAGCTTATACGAGGCGAATCAGCCCCAGCATTTT. Its translation is CASSLYEANQPQHF. V and J are TRBV7-6 and TRBJ1-5; D unresolved. Trimming pared 2 bases from V and 4 bases from J, leaving 9 bases between. The CDR3 extends over 14 amino acids. Germline V gene sequence: CDR1 SGHVS, CDR2 FNYEAQ.

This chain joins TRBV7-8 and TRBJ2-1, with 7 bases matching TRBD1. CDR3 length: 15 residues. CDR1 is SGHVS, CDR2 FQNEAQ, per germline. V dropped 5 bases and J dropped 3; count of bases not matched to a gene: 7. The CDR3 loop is CASSPGWDSYNEQFF. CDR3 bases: TGTGCCAGCAGCCCAGGTTGGGACAGCTACAATGAGCAGTTCTTC. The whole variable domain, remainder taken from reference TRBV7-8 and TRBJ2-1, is GAGVSQSPRYKVAKRGQDVALRCDPISGHVSLFWYQQALGQGPEFLTYFQNEAQLDKSGLPSDRFFAERPEGSVSTLKIQRTQQEDSAVYLCASSPGWDSYNEQFFGPGTRLTVL.

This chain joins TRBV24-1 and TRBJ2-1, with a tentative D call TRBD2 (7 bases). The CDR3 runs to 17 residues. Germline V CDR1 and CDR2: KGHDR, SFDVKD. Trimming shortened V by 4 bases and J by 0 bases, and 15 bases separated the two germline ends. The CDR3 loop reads CATSDPLRGGSYNEQFF. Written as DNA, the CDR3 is TGTGCCACCAGTGACCCTCTTAGGGGGGGCTCCTACAATGAGCAGTTCTTC.

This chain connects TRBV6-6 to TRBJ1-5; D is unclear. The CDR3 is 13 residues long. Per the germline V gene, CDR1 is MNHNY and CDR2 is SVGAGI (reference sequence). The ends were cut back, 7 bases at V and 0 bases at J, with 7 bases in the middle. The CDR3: CASTTLSNQPQHF. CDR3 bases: TGTGCCAGCACCACACTTAGCAATCAGCCCCAGCATTTT.

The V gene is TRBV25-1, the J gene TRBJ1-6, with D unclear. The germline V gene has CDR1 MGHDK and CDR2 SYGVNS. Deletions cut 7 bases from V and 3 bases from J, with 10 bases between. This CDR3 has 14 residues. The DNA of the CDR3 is TGTGCCAGCACCCCAAACAGCTATAATTCACCCCTCCACTTT. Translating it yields CASTPNSYNSPLHF.

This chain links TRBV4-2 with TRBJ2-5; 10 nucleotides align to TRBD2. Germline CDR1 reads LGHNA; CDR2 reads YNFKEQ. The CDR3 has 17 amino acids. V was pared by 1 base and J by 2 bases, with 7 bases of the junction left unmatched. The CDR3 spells CASSQALSSGGQETQYF. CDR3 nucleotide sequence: TGTGCCAGCAGCCAAGCGCTGAGTAGCGGGGGGCAAGAGACCCAGTACTTC.

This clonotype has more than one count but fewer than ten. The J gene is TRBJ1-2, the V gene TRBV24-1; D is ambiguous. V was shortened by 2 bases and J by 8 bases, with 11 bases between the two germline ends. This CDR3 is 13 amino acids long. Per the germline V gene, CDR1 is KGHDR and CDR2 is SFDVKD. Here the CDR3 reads CATSDYDMLGYTF. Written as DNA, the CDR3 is TGTGCCACCAGTGATTATGACATGCTCGGCTACACCTTC.

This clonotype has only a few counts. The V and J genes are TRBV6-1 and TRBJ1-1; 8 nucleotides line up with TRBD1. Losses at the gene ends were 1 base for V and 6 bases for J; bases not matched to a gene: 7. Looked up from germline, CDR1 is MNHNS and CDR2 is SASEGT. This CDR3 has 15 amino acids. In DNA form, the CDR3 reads TGTGCCAGCAGTGAAGTTGCCAGGGGGCCACCTGAAGCTTTCTTT. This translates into CASSEVARGPPEAFF.

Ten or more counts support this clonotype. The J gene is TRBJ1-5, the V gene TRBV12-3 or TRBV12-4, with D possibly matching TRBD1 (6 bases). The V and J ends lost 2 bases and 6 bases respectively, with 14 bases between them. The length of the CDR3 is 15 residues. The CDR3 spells CASSLSTGRGQPQHF. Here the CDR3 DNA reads TGTGCCAGCAGTTTATCAACAGGGAGGGGTCAGCCCCAGCATTTT.

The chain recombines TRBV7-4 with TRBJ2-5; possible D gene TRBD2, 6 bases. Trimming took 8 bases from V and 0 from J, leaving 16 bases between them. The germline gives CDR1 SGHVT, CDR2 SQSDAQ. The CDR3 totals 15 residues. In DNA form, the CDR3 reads TGTGCCAGCTATCTTAGCGGAAAGTACCAAGAGACCCAGTACTTC. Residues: CASYLSGKYQETQYF.

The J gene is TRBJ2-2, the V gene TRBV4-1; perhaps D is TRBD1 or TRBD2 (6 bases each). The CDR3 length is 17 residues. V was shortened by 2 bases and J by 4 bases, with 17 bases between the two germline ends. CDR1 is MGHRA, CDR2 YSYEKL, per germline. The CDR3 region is CASSQKGGAMGTGELFF. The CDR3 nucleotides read TGCGCCAGCAGCCAAAAGGGGGGCGCCATGGGCACCGGGGAGCTGTTTTTT.

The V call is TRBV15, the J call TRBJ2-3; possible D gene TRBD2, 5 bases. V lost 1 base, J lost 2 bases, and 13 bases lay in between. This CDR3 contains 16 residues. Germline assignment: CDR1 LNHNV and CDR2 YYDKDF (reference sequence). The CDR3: CATSRAVASVTDTQYF. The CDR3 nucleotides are TGTGCCACCAGCAGAGCGGTAGCGTCAGTCACAGATACGCAGTATTTT.

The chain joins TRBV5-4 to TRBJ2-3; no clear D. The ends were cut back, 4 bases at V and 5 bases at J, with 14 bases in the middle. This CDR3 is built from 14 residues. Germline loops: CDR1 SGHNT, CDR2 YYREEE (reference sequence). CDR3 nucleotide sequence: TGTGCCAGCAGCCCACATGGCCCGGGAGATACGCAGTATTTT. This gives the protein CASSPHGPGDTQYF.